Presented here are 10 T cell receptor beta chains from one specimen sequenced in a study of tumor-infiltrating lymphocytes in primary liver carcinoma. Constant-region priming of approximately 0.55 ug total RNA yielded TCR beta cDNA. Libraries for TCR beta were built through three nested multiplex PCR rounds, which together made up a slightly modified ARM-PCR procedure. The opening two PCR rounds, around 11 cycles each, paired TRBV1-TRBV30 forward primers with a C-beta reverse primer. TCRdb reprocessed the multiplex PCR reads via MiXCR and lists one record per CDR3 protein. The data show about 200,000 distinct CDR3 sequences, about 65% seen once. In addition to blood RNA drawn from unsorted whole blood, germline DNA was extracted. Sequenced material: peripheral blood. The origin of the receptors is a woman aged 60-75 years with primary liver carcinoma and hepatitis B virus infection.

Ten or more counts support this clonotype. The rearrangement links TRBV24-1 to TRBJ2-1; a possible D gene is TRBD2 (6 bases). This CDR3 is built from 14 residues. Germline V gene sequence: CDR1 KGHDR, CDR2 SFDVKD. V lost 9 bases and J lost 0, with 11 bases in between. CDR3 DNA sequence: TGTGCCACCTCAGTGGGGGGCTCCTACAATGAGCAGTTCTTC. Translation: CATSVGGSYNEQFF.

This clonotype was counted at least ten times. V usage is TRBV11-1 and J usage is TRBJ2-5, with D perhaps matching TRBD1 or TRBD2 (5 bases each). The CDR3 runs to 15 residues. V was trimmed by 5 bases and J by 1 base, leaving 14 bases between them. Germline V gene lookup returns CDR1 SGHAT and CDR2 FQDESV (reference sequence). CDR3 sequence reads: CASSRGFRGQETQYF. The CDR3 bases are TGTGCCAGCAGCAGGGGTTTCCGGGGCCAAGAGACCCAGTACTTC.

The chain couples TRBV6-1 to TRBJ2-7; D gene unclear. The germline CDR1 and CDR2 sequences are MNHNS and SASEGT. CDR3 length: 13 residues. Trimming pared 7 bases from V and 3 bases from J, leaving 13 bases between. In DNA, the CDR3 is TGTGCCAGCATAGAAGGCGAAGGCTACGAGCAGTACTTC. This gives the protein CASIEGEGYEQYF.

Concerning this clonotype itself: Mismatch with germline at one junction end may stem from a read error. This chain joins TRBV29-1 and TRBJ2-7; 8 nucleotides agree with TRBD1. The CDR3 is 12 residues long. Germline loops: CDR1 SQVTM, CDR2 ANQGSEA. CDR3 nucleotide sequence: TGCAGCATTGGCGCAGGGGGCTACGATCAGTACTTC. Translating it yields CSIGAGGYDQYF.

This clonotype was recorded at least ten times. This chain connects TRBV29-1 to TRBJ2-7; 8 bases map to TRBD1. The CDR3 has 12 amino acids. Germline trimming cut 7 bases from V and 2 bases from J; bases unmatched to any gene: 4. CDR1 and CDR2 (germline): SQVTM, ANQGSEA. The chain's CDR3 is CSATGDTYEQYF. CDR3 bases: TGCAGCGCGACAGGGGATACCTACGAGCAGTACTTC.

This chain connects TRBV11-3 to TRBJ1-2; D is unclear. CDR3 size: 12 residues. The V and J ends lost 9 bases and 8 bases respectively, with 16 bases between them. The V gene's germline CDR1 is SGHNT and CDR2 YENEEA. The CDR3 DNA reads as TGTGCCAGTAGCCAAGCGAATAGGGGCTACACCTTC. Translating gives CASSQANRGYTF.

With respect to this clonotype: This is likely a read error, given that the CDR3 carries no conserved phenylalanine or tryptophan at its end. This chain links TRBV11-3 with TRBJ2-7; either TRBD1 or TRBD2 may supply D (5 bases each). Germline lookup yields CDR1 SGHNT and CDR2 YENEEA. The CDR3 spans 16 residues. In nucleotides, the CDR3 is TGTGCCGGCAGCTTAGATGGGACGAGGAGCTCCTACGAGCAGTACTTA. Translating gives CAGSLDGTRSSYEQYL.

The chain links TRBV29-1 to TRBJ1-2; D gene uncertain. The CDR3 has 12 residues. With 5 bases removed from V and 5 bases from J, the gap between germline ends came to 12 bases. Germline V gene sequence: CDR1 SQVTM, CDR2 ANQGSEA. The CDR3 DNA sequence: TGCAGCGTTTCGGGCAGGCCATATGGCTACACCTTC. This translates into CSVSGRPYGYTF.

Worth noting for this clonotype: In this CDR3 the conserved last residue, phenylalanine or tryptophan, is missing, so a read error is likely. The genes are TRBV11-2 and TRBJ2-1; D is unresolved. The length of the CDR3 is 13 residues. The germline V and J ends were trimmed by 5 bases and 6 bases, with 11 bases remaining between them. Germline V gene sequence: CDR1 SGHAT, CDR2 FQNNGV. Written as DNA, the CDR3 is TGTGCCAGCAGCCTCACGATGGGCAATGAGCAGTTCCTC. Translating it yields CASSLTMGNEQFL.

The chain employs TRBV4-1 and TRBJ2-1; the match to TRBD2 covers 8 bases. The trim removed 7 bases at V and 2 bases at J, leaving 13 bases unmatched. The CDR3 has 17 residues. Germline V gene lookup returns CDR1 MGHRA and CDR2 YSYEKL. The CDR3 coding sequence is TGCGCCAGCAACCATACAGGACTAGCAGAAACCTACAATGAGCAGTTCTTC. Protein sequence: CASNHTGLAETYNEQFF.